This T cell receptor beta chain was observed in a study of blood T cell repertoires in COVID-19 (dated by TCRdb to 2018 to 2020). Describing the broader study: Samples from collaborators originated in the United States, Italy and Spain and spanned both the acute and convalescent phases of COVID-19. The material from the prospective study consisted of cDNA or gDNA derived from T cells, B-cell-depleted T cells, or PBMCs. HLA class I and class II types, where available, came from metadata supplied by the sample provider rather than from assay-based typing. Subjects who had been exposed to COVID-19, were actively infected with it, or had recovered from it provided the deeply sampled blood TCRbeta repertoires that made up the dataset. The repertoires were released in a freely available public database intended as a resource for research on the immune response to SARS-CoV-2. A de-identified subject ID, COVID-19 status, age in years and sex were almost always included in the sample metadata. Samples were obtained from the ongoing ImmuneRACE study (first 160 participants) and from approximately 1,200 subjects provided by 6 global collaborators. Findings and caveats that apply to the study as a whole: How much clinical and demographic metadata was included differed by source and by participant, and the metadata was provided uncurated.

This clone was observed a single time. Its antigen remains unidentified. Base quality data are lacking; no much larger clone is found one base away. CDR1 and CDR2 are read off the germline V gene (reference sequence) as LNHDA and SQIVND. The CDR3 measures 15 amino acids from cysteine to phenylalanine. Just the 45-base CDR3 DNA is kept, in frame starting at base 1. Relative to germline, V is missing 5 bases and J is missing 8 bases, with 9 bases of the junction outside any gene match. Collaborating institutions collected whole blood in K2EDTA tubes following their own protocols. For TCRbeta analysis, collaborator samples were shipped as frozen whole blood, as isolated PBMCs, or as DNA extracted from either sample type. The immunoSEQ Assay, a bias-controlled multiplex PCR, was used to amplify TCRbeta CDR3 regions from genomic DNA. For the original study's pipeline: Within the assay, amplification of reference gene primers was used to estimate how many nucleated cells each sample contained. To quantify the absolute abundance of each unique TCRbeta CDR3 rearrangement, sequence reads were collapsed and filtered. Productive Simpson clonality was computed per sample as the square root of Simpson's diversity index over productive rearrangements. TCRdb took over this immuneACCESS table, retaining in-frame rearrangements with V and J assigned. Such tables are incomplete; in checked studies, under half of the missing clones stem from an unresolved V gene, and the remainder is unexplained. The V and J calls and clone size are taken from that table; D and trimming were inferred from the DNA. The sample data list tens of thousands of clones, and approximately 92% of these were observed just once. The ten largest clones take up around 13% of the sample.

The rearrangement joined TRBV19 to TRBJ2-1, and 10 junction bases match TRBD1. This receptor was identified in a human donor with active COVID-19. The donor label of this sample is uncertain. Material for sequencing was peripheral blood. The CDR3 in this case is CASSVGDRGRDEQFF. The DNA sequence is given as TGTGCCAGTAGTGTGGGGGACAGGGGTAGAGATGAGCAGTTCTTC.